The 32 T cell receptor beta chains below come from one sample, sequenced in a study of blood T cell repertoires in COVID-19. Method: immunoSEQ multiplex PCR; TCRdb's copy keeps in-frame clones and lacks some. The repertoire holds 200,000 to 250,000 clones, with 85% as singletons. Sequencing input: peripheral blood. The receptor source for this set is a woman in her sixties or seventies with active or convalescent COVID-19.

This rearrangement joins TRBV5-5 to TRBJ2-7; D gene unclear. The CDR3 has 14 residues. The germline gives CDR1 SGHKS, CDR2 YYEKEE (reference sequence). V lost 0 bases, J lost 5 bases, and 12 bases lay in between. The CDR3 here is CASSLGLPEDEQYF. CDR3 bases: TGTGCCAGCAGCTTGGGCCTACCCGAGGACGAGCAGTACTTC.

The V call is TRBV5-5, the J call TRBJ1-6; no definite D call. Germline CDR1 and CDR2: SGHKS and YYEKEE (reference sequence). The CDR3 is 15 amino acids. Trimming removed 4 bases at V and 0 bases at J, with 8 bases between. Here the CDR3 reads CASSVISSYNSPLHF. CDR3 coding DNA: TGTGCCAGCAGCGTTATCAGCTCCTATAATTCACCCCTCCACTTT.

The chain joins TRBV11-3 to TRBJ2-1, with D uncertain. This CDR3 contains 16 residues. Per the germline V gene, CDR1 is SGHNT and CDR2 is YENEEA. Trimming removed 0 bases at V and 2 bases at J, with 11 bases between. DNA for the CDR3: TGTGCCAGCAGCTTAGAGTCCAGTTCCGCCTACAATGAGCAGTTCTTC. Translation gives CASSLESSSAYNEQFF.

The rearrangement links TRBV9 to TRBJ2-7, with 12 bases lining up with TRBD2. V gave up 0 bases and J gave up 5 bases; unmatched junction bases: 3. The germline gives CDR1 SGDLS, CDR2 YYNGEE. CDR3 length: 15 residues. The CDR3 sequence is CASSVGTSGINEQYF. The DNA for the CDR3 is TGTGCCAGCAGCGTAGGGACTAGCGGGATAAACGAGCAGTACTTC.

The chain is built from TRBV2 and TRBJ2-1, with a tentative D call TRBD2 (7 bases). The ends were cut back, 8 bases at V and 9 bases at J, with 14 bases in the middle. CDR3 length: 12 residues. Germline assignment: CDR1 SNHLY and CDR2 FYNNEI. The DNA of the CDR3 is TGTGCCAGCGGACTAGGGGGTAGTGAGCAGTTCTTC. This encodes CASGLGGSEQFF.

This clone has a single count. This chain joins TRBV5-4 and TRBJ2-5, with D maybe TRBD2 (6 bases). V was trimmed by 4 bases and J by 4 bases, leaving 17 bases between them. The germline CDR1 and CDR2 sequences are SGHNT and YYREEE (reference sequence). This CDR3 is 15 amino acids long. The CDR3: CASSTEVGRSETQYF. CDR3 coding DNA: TGTGCCAGCAGCACGGAGGTTGGGAGGTCAGAGACCCAGTACTTC.

This clone was picked up one time. The chain uses TRBV5-1 and TRBJ2-1, with TRBD2 matching 12 bases. V shed 3 bases, J shed 7 bases, and the junction held 5 bases outside the gene matches. From germline, CDR1 is SGHRS and CDR2 YFSETQ. This CDR3 is built from 15 residues. The CDR3 sequence is CASSSGTSGWNEQFF. CDR3 in DNA: TGCGCCAGCAGCTCGGGGACTAGCGGGTGGAATGAGCAGTTCTTC.

This rearrangement joins TRBV5-6 to TRBJ2-7, with 9 bases fitting TRBD1. J gave up 2 bases and V 4 bases, and 4 bases lay outside the gene matches. Germline CDR1 SGHDT, CDR2 YYEEEE. This CDR3 comprises 14 residues. The CDR3 sequence: CASSVGQGAYEQYF. The CDR3 DNA is TGTGCCAGCAGCGTGGGACAGGGCGCCTACGAGCAGTACTTC. Full variable domain (rest looked up from reference TRBV5-6 and TRBJ2-7): DAGVTQSPTHLIKTRGQQVTLRCSPKSGHDTVSWYQQALGQGPQFIFQYYEEEERQRGNFPDRFSGHQFPNYSSELNVNALLLGDSALYLCASSVGQGAYEQYFGPGTRLTVT.

There are a few counts of this clone. This chain connects TRBV11-2 to TRBJ1-6; D is uncertain. The CDR3 covers 16 residues. CDR1 is SGHAT and CDR2 is FQNNGV in the germline V gene. The V end lost 1 base, the J end lost 4 bases, and 11 bases lay between the germline ends. The CDR3 loop reads CASSLGRSGYNSPLHF. In nucleotides, the CDR3 is TGTGCCAGCAGCTTAGGACGGTCGGGATATAATTCACCCCTCCACTTT.

The chain is built from TRBV27 and TRBJ2-1; 14 bases map to TRBD2. The CDR3 covers 19 residues. Germline CDR1 and CDR2: MNHEY and SMNVEV (reference sequence). Trimming cost V 6 bases and J 2 bases; bases outside gene matches: 12. This CDR3 is CASRPRTGTSGGTYNEQFF. DNA of the CDR3: TGTGCCAGCAGGCCTAGAACCGGGACTAGCGGGGGAACCTACAATGAGCAGTTCTTC.

The chain is built from TRBV10-2 and TRBJ2-3, with D maybe TRBD1 (5 bases). Trimming removed 7 bases from V and 0 bases from J, with 14 bases in between. Germline CDR1 reads WSHSY; CDR2 reads SAAADI. The length of the CDR3 is 15 residues. The CDR3 bases are TGCGCCAGCACTCCACAGGCCTCAAGCACAGATACGCAGTATTTT. Translating gives CASTPQASSTDTQYF.

CDR3 protein: CASSPGQGNLETQYF. CDR3 sequence (DNA): TGTGCCAGCAGCCCCGGACAGGGCAATTTGGAGACCCAGTACTTC. The V gene is TRBV7-9, the J gene TRBJ2-5; 8 bases are a match to TRBD1. Germline values: CDR1 SEHNR, CDR2 FQNEAQ (reference sequence). This CDR3 contains 15 residues. The ends lost 5 bases at V and 5 bases at J; junction bases unmatched: 10.

The chain has TRBV4-1 and TRBJ1-2; maybe TRBD1 (6 bases). Trimming took 1 base from V and 1 from J, leaving 10 bases between them. The germline CDR1 and CDR2 sequences are MGHRA and YSYEKL. The CDR3 runs to 15 residues. This CDR3 reads CASSQGTGLNYGYTF. The CDR3 coding sequence is TGCGCCAGCAGCCAAGGAACAGGGCTTAACTATGGCTACACCTTC.

This chain joins TRBV29-1 and TRBJ1-2, with D maybe TRBD1 (6 bases). V gave up 4 bases and J gave up 8 bases, with 17 bases separating them. Looked up from germline, CDR1 is SQVTM and CDR2 is ANQGSEA. The CDR3 runs to 13 residues. In DNA form, the CDR3 reads TGCAGCGTTGTGGTGACAGGCCTCCGGGGCTACACCTTC. This translates into CSVVVTGLRGYTF.

CDR3 sequence (DNA): TGTGCCAGTAGTGCGACAGGGGGCTCTGGGAGCAATCAGCCCCAGCATTTT. It codes for CASSATGGSGSNQPQHF. The chain is built from TRBV19 and TRBJ1-5; 10 positions match TRBD1. CDR3 length equals 17 residues. The germline gives CDR1 LNHDA, CDR2 SQIVND (reference sequence). V lost 5 bases and J lost 1; bases outside the gene matches: 8.

The rearrangement links TRBV27 to TRBJ2-1, with TRBD1 as a possible D gene (5 bases). Germline V CDR1 and CDR2: MNHEY, SMNVEV (reference sequence). Trimming stripped 6 bases from V and 5 bases from J, with 20 bases between. This CDR3 comprises 16 residues. This CDR3 reads CASSYTPGFKDNEQFF. The CDR3 coding sequence is TGTGCCAGCAGCTACACTCCAGGGTTTAAGGACAATGAGCAGTTCTTC.

The CDR3 bases are TGTGCCACCAGCAGAGATGGGAGGGAGGGTCAGCCCCAGCATTTT. This codes for CATSRDGREGQPQHF. V gene TRBV15 combines with J gene TRBJ1-5; the D is unclear. The CDR3 loop spans 15 amino acids. The germline V gene has CDR1 LNHNV and CDR2 YYDKDF (reference sequence). Between the trimmed V and J ends, which lost 0 bases and 6 bases, there was a span of 12 bases.

This clone was seen a single time. The chain uses TRBV6-4 and TRBJ2-7; TRBD1 matches at 10 bases. Trimming cost V 2 bases and J 10 bases; bases outside gene matches: 17. Germline V lookup: CDR1 MRHNA, CDR2 SNTAGT. The CDR3 has 17 amino acids. CDR3 loop: CASSDPKGQGTAVVQYV. Here the CDR3 DNA reads TGTGCCAGCAGTGACCCAAAGGGACAGGGGACCGCAGTGGTTCAGTACGTC.

This clone occurred once. The chain uses TRBV6-6 and TRBJ1-2; TRBD1 matches 8 bases. With V trimmed by 8 bases and J by 4 bases, 12 bases remained unmatched. The CDR3 has 15 residues. Germline V gene data show CDR1 as MNHNY and CDR2 as SVGAGI (reference sequence). The CDR3 nucleotides read TGTGCCAGCTTCCCCCCTTCGACAGGGGTCTATGGCTACACCTTC. Translating it yields CASFPPSTGVYGYTF.

V usage is TRBV30 and J usage is TRBJ2-1; TRBD2 matches at 8 bases. The V and J ends lost 3 bases and 7 bases, in that order; junction bases with no gene match: 5. The CDR3 runs 13 residues. From germline, CDR1 is GTSNPN and CDR2 SVGIG (reference sequence). The CDR3 is CAWRRGAGNEQFF. CDR3 coding DNA: TGTGCCTGGAGGCGGGGGGCGGGGAATGAGCAGTTCTTC.

The chain recombines TRBV7-8 with TRBJ2-6, with unresolved D. V was shortened by 3 bases and J by 1 base, with 4 bases between the two germline ends. The CDR3 has 14 amino acids. Germline V gene data show CDR1 as SGHVS and CDR2 as FQNEAQ. The CDR3 DNA reads TGTGCCAGCAGCTTTAGTTCTGGGGCCAACGTCCTGACTTTC. Amino acid sequence: CASSFSSGANVLTF.

The chain couples TRBV29-1 to TRBJ1-1; tentative D call: TRBD1 (5 bases). V was trimmed by 0 bases and J by 1 base, leaving 6 bases between them. CDR3 size: 13 residues. Looked up from germline, CDR1 is SQVTM and CDR2 is ANQGSEA. CDR3 sequence: CSVEEGGNTEAFF. The CDR3 bases are TGCAGCGTTGAAGAGGGGGGGAACACTGAAGCTTTCTTT.

The chain's CDR3 is CASSLFLWGDVDEQFF. The CDR3 DNA follows: TGTGCCAGCAGCTTATTCTTGTGGGGGGATGTTGATGAGCAGTTCTTC. V gene TRBV11-3 combines with J gene TRBJ2-1, with D perhaps matching TRBD2 (6 bases). CDR3 length: 16 residues. Deletions cut 2 bases from V and 8 bases from J, with 19 bases between. From germline, CDR1 is SGHNT and CDR2 YENEEA. The full variable domain, its missing parts supplied by reference TRBV11-3 and TRBJ2-1, is EAGVVQSPRYKIIEKKQPVAFWCNPISGHNTLYWYLQNLGQGPELLIRYENEEAVDDSQLPKDRFSAERLKGVDSTLKIQPAELGDSAVYLCASSLFLWGDVDEQFFGPGTRLTVL.

This sequence joins TRBV6-1 and TRBJ1-5, with D unclear. Germline lookup yields CDR1 MNHNS and CDR2 SASEGT. The ends were cut back, 1 base at V and 6 bases at J, with 7 bases in the middle. This CDR3 comprises 13 residues. CDR3 sequence (DNA): TGTGCCAGCAGTGAAGATAGAGTTCAGCCCCAGCATTTT. Protein product: CASSEDRVQPQHF.

The V gene is TRBV6-5, the J gene TRBJ1-1; 7 nucleotides line up with TRBD1. Trimming cost V 4 bases and J 4 bases; bases outside gene matches: 6. The V gene's germline CDR1 is MNHEY and CDR2 SVGAGI. This CDR3 is 14 amino acids long. The CDR3, as DNA: TGTGCCAGCAGTTCGACAGGGATAGGCACTGAAGCTTTCTTT. It yields the protein CASSSTGIGTEAFF.

This clone occurred many times. The genes are TRBV7-8 and TRBJ2-1, with TRBD2 matching over 10 bases. Germline CDR1 reads SGHVS; CDR2 reads FQNEAQ. The CDR3 sequence is 14 residues long. V shed 4 bases, J shed 4 bases, and the junction held 1 base outside the gene matches. The CDR3 DNA is TGTGCCAGCAGCTCACTAGCGGGGTACAATGAGCAGTTCTTC. This codes for CASSSLAGYNEQFF. Drawing the rest from reference TRBV7-8 and TRBJ2-1, the complete variable domain is GAGVSQSPRYKVAKRGQDVALRCDPISGHVSLFWYQQALGQGPEFLTYFQNEAQLDKSGLPSDRFFAERPEGSVSTLKIQRTQQEDSAVYLCASSSLAGYNEQFFGPGTRLTVL.

The gene calls are TRBV29-1 and TRBJ2-1, with 8 bases identical to TRBD2. The length of the CDR3 is 16 residues. Looked up from germline, CDR1 is SQVTM and CDR2 is ANQGSEA. Trimming took 4 bases from V and 5 from J; bases not matched to a gene: 13. CDR3 DNA sequence: TGCAGCGTTGGCCCCCGGAAAGTAGCGGGGAACAATGAGCAGTTCTTC. Its translation is CSVGPRKVAGNNEQFF.

The chain carries TRBV11-3 and TRBJ2-1, with TRBD2 matching 7 bases. This CDR3 has 15 residues. Germline V gene data show CDR1 as SGHNT and CDR2 as YENEEA. Losses at the gene ends were 2 bases for V and 3 bases for J; bases not matched to a gene: 4. CDR3 nucleotide sequence: TGTGCCAGCAGCTTAATAGCGGGTCTCTACAATGAGCAGTTCTTC. Amino acids: CASSLIAGLYNEQFF. The complete variable domain, with remaining parts taken from reference TRBV11-3 and TRBJ2-1, reads EAGVVQSPRYKIIEKKQPVAFWCNPISGHNTLYWYLQNLGQGPELLIRYENEEAVDDSQLPKDRFSAERLKGVDSTLKIQPAELGDSAVYLCASSLIAGLYNEQFFGPGTRLTVL.

V is TRBV9 and J is TRBJ2-5; 14 bases agree with TRBD2. Germline V gene sequence: CDR1 SGDLS, CDR2 YYNGEE. With 3 bases clipped from V and 5 bases from J, the junction kept 9 bases outside the gene matches. The CDR3 extends over 17 amino acids. CDR3 sequence: CASSAGLGLAGVETQYF. Written as DNA, the CDR3 is TGTGCCAGCAGCGCCGGACTGGGACTAGCGGGAGTGGAGACCCAGTACTTC.

This chain uses TRBV9 with TRBJ1-3; possibly TRBD1 for D (6 bases). This CDR3 has 14 residues. Germline V gene data show CDR1 as SGDLS and CDR2 as YYNGEE. Trimming cost V 7 bases and J 0 bases, with 11 bases left between them. The DNA of the CDR3 is TGTGCCAGCGGCTCAGGGGACTCTGGAAACACCATATATTTT. Its translation is CASGSGDSGNTIYF.

The V and J genes are TRBV28 and TRBJ1-1, with D possibly being TRBD1 (5 bases). In germline, CDR1 is MDHEN, CDR2 SYDVKM. CDR3 length: 16 amino acids. V dropped 1 base and J dropped 2 bases, with 14 bases sitting between them. CDR3 amino acids: CASSLYGGRGNTEAFF. CDR3 coding DNA: TGTGCCAGCAGTTTATACGGAGGGAGGGGCAACACTGAAGCTTTCTTT. The full variable domain, rest sourced from reference TRBV28 and TRBJ1-1, is DVKVTQSSRYLVKRTGEKVFLECVQDMDHENMFWYRQDPGLGLRLIYFSYDVKMKEKGDIPEGYSVSREKKERFSLILESASTNQTSMYLCASSLYGGRGNTEAFFGQGTRLTVV.

The chain employs TRBV19 and TRBJ2-1; 7 bases fit TRBD1. Losses at the gene ends were 5 bases for V and 2 bases for J; bases not matched to a gene: 3. Per the germline V gene, CDR1 is LNHDA and CDR2 is SQIVND (reference sequence). This CDR3 spans 14 amino acids. In DNA form, the CDR3 reads TGTGCCAGTAGTGGGGGACAGACCTACAATGAGCAGTTCTTC. This codes for CASSGGQTYNEQFF.